This paragraph reports one T cell receptor beta chain. What antigen it recognizes has not been identified. No much larger clonotype is one base removed from it; base qualities were not supplied. From the cysteine up to the phenylalanine, the CDR3 has a length of 14 residues. Just CDR3 DNA is preserved here, 42 bases in frame from base 1. Looking up the germline V gene (reference sequence) yields CDR1 GTSNPN and CDR2 SVGIG. V gives up 2 bases and J gives up 6 bases, and the segment between their germline ends measures 16 bases. Interpreted using the paper, the treatment or condition label stands for: over 15 received Ad26.COV2.S at low or high dose, single or two shots; five or six received placebo; per-sample allocation not given. For vaccine and placebo recipients, repertoires were sequenced using samples collected on day 63 after the first injection. Cohort 1b enrolled 25 to 30 adults aged 18-55 years at a single site in Boston, USA, between 29 July and 7 August 2020. Ad26.COV2.S was a replication-incompetent adenovirus type 26 vector expressing a prefusion-stabilized SARS-CoV-2 spike protein from the original Wuhan strain.

The immunoSEQ Assay was used to sequence TCRbeta CDR3 regions. After extraction, genomic DNA underwent amplification by bias-controlled multiplex PCR, followed by high-throughput sequencing. Concerning the study's data processing: To quantify the absolute abundance of every unique TCRbeta CDR3 region, sequences were collapsed and filtered. T cell fraction was estimated by normalizing TCRbeta template counts to usable DNA, which was measured by amplifying reference genes present in all nucleated cells. Repertoire TCRs were annotated as SARS-CoV-2-specific when V gene, CDR3 amino acid sequence and J gene were exactly matched to a known reactive TCR set. The reference SARS-CoV-2 TCR set was derived from MIRA and filtered for enrichment in COVID-19-positive ImmuneCODE repertoires, a step that removed public or cross-reactive TCRs. Using the MIRA antigens, annotated TCRs were further analysed by specific ORF or by position within an ORF. Depth was the summed frequency of annotated unique rearrangements, while breadth was defined as annotated unique rearrangements over total unique productive rearrangements. Group comparisons of TCR breadth used two-sided Wilcoxon rank-sum tests. As stored in TCRdb, this immuneACCESS dataset retains in-frame rearrangements with V and J assigned. A fraction of the clones does not appear; measured against another copy, unresolved V genes explain less than half of the discrepancy, and the remainder lacks a known reason. V and J calls plus clone size are reproduced from that table; the DNA served to infer D and trimming. The sample has 350,000 to 400,000 clones on record, roughly nine tenths of them singletons. The top ten hold 3% to 3.5% of the sample.

This specimen comes from a study of Ad26.COV2.S vaccination and SARS-CoV-2 variants (dated by TCRdb to about 2021). Regarding the complete study: Vaccine-arm donors were drawn from COV1001, a multicentre, randomized, double-blind, placebo-controlled phase I-IIa trial of Ad26.COV2.S in healthy adults. Ad26.COV2.S was administered intramuscularly at a dose of 5x10^10 or 1x10^11 viral particles, either as one shot or as two shots given 56 days apart. TCRbeta repertoire sequencing was used to assess the specificity and breadth of SARS-CoV-2-reactive T cell receptors after Ad26.COV2.S vaccination. A total of around 32 samples were included in the TCR-sequenced set, comprising around 20 Ad26.COV2.S vaccine recipients, 5 placebo recipients and 8 SARS-CoV-2 convalescent individuals. Trial participants were randomized into five groups of five: low-dose or high-dose Ad26.COV2.S given once or twice, or placebo on both occasions. Blinding of investigators to trial group allocation was maintained during experiments and outcome assessment. The paper as a whole reports these results and caveats: After vaccination, substantial breadth of spike-specific CD8+ and CD4+ T cell responses was reported. Vaccine and placebo recipients had similar non-spike TCR breadth, a finding consistent with the vaccine containing only spike. According to the authors, total T cell responses may have been underestimated by the TCR breadth and depth analyses. The study lacked the statistical power to compare responses across vaccine doses or regimens. Spike-specific TCR breadth was higher in Ad26.COV2.S recipients than in placebo recipients (P = 0.0014).

The source was peripheral blood, collected in a trial of Ad26.COV2.S vaccine versus placebo. The sequence was collected from a person aged 18-65 years who received the Ad26.COV2.S COVID-19 vaccine or a placebo. The chain employs TRBV30 and TRBJ1-2; no D gene call is confident. CDR3 reads: CAWSPYSEGNGYTF. The DNA sequence follows: TGTGCCTGGAGTCCTTACAGCGAAGGGAATGGCTACACCTTC.